What follows describes a single T cell receptor beta chain. This clonotype was seen only a few times. What antigen it recognizes has not been identified. One junction end disagrees with the germline gene, perhaps due to a read error. The source of the sample is a study of blood T cells in healthy people across ages (dated by TCRdb to the mid-2010s). At the level of the whole study: In model experiments, template switching captured about one uniquely barcoded TCR beta cDNA molecule for every two T cells. Donors were grouped into four age groups: young (average approximately 15 years), middle-aged (39), aged (around 56) and long-lived (about 90). The study measured age-related changes in TCR beta repertoire diversity using deep sequencing normalized with unique cDNA molecular identifiers. Using the same blood draw, the study looked at two additional independent replicas of 1 million unique cDNA reads for two donors, one aged 18 to 30 and the other aged 80 or older.

The roughly 39 donors, aged 6 to 90 years, were systemically healthy Caucasian individuals from Russia. Each donor gave around 9.5 milliliters of peripheral blood, collected into EDTA-treated Vacutainer tubes. Ficoll-Paque density-gradient centrifugation was used to isolate PBMCs, with at least 6.5 million per sample. Trizol reagent was used to extract total RNA from the PBMCs, yielding at least 5.5 micrograms per sample. The percentages of naive CD45RAhigh/CD27high T cells were determined by flow cytometry on a PBMC aliquot from every donor. Preparation of the library involved 5' RACE. The sample was run on an Illumina HiSeq 2500. A second about 6 to 11 cycle PCR used a sample-barcoded 5' primer and a J-beta primer mix. A unique molecular identifier was introduced onto each TCR beta cDNA molecule by a template-switch 5' adaptor carrying 12 random nucleotides. At least 2.5 million CDR3-containing paired-end reads were obtained from each sample. First-strand cDNA was synthesized from all RNA with the Mint cDNA synthesis kit, primed by a TRBC-specific oligonucleotide. After uracil-DNA glycosylase treatment, a first 18-cycle PCR used universal primers M1SS and BC2_uni_R on all cDNA. In the authors' own workflow: Each sample was normalized by randomly selecting 1 million high-quality reads, each carrying a distinct molecular identifier. Instead of being binned into consensus sequences, reads with shared molecular identifiers were discarded. MiTCR, run with a Q25 quality threshold and the strictest error-elimination algorithm, handled CDR3 identification, clonotype clustering and error correction. A nonparametric unseen species model with Euler transformation was used to estimate lower-bound total TCR beta diversity. TCRdb trimmed the raw reads at Q25, called clones with MiXCR and kept productive beta chains. Entries that share a CDR3 protein sequence are merged under the most common genes and DNA. The authors' filters were not applied to this entry. The sample has more than 450,000 distinct CDR3 sequences on record, about 27% of them singletons. The ten largest make up approximately 3.3% of the sample.

What the research found in general, with its limitations: Since profiling was done on bulk unsorted PBMCs, naive and antigen-experienced compartments could not be conclusively compared. The percentage of naive T cells measured by flow cytometry correlated strongly with observed TCR beta diversity. Estimates of total diversity based on one million sequenced T cells were regarded as lower bounds and as underestimates. The CMV infection status of donors was not known, potentially confounding age-related changes in expanded clonotypes. Observed TCR beta diversity per million T cells fell roughly linearly with age, and a significant reduction was already apparent by age roughly 40. Compared with the aged group, the long-lived group had more naive CD4+ T cells, fewer expanded clones and increased TCR diversity, suggesting age selection.

CDR1 SNHLY and CDR2 FYNNEI were looked up in the germline V gene. The CDR3 numbers 14 residues from cysteine through phenylalanine. Of all the DNA, just the CDR3 is kept, 42 bases in frame from base 1. The data were also submitted as part of a second study, on T cells of mothers and their children. Reported in the second study: Nine systemically healthy Caucasian individuals, comprising three mothers and their six children, were included as donors. cDNA synthesis used all of the extracted RNA, with 1.5 ug of RNA in each 15 ul reaction. In the second PCR, the M1S primer added sample barcodes and 2-4 random nucleotides. Over 9.5 million TCR beta CDR3 reads were obtained for each mother, and around 3 million reads were obtained for each child. TCR recombination output is similarly shaped by thymic selection in related and unrelated pairs, with a minor effect exerted by inherited differences. Normalized repertoire overlap was always slightly but never significantly higher in related than unrelated mother-child pairs. No persistent microchimeric T cell clones were found, with a detection sensitivity of approximately 94 clones per million clonotypes. The study used deep NGS to compare TCR beta repertoires of mothers and children, seeking features distinguishing related mother-child pairs from unrelated individuals. The mean age was roughly 44 +/- 4 years for the mothers and approximately 11 +/- 4 years for the children. Libraries were sequenced on Illumina HiSeq 2000 with 100+100 nt paired-end reads after adapter ligation with NEBNext reagents. To prevent cross-contamination, the mother and child libraries were prepared a month apart and were sequenced in separate runs. Between about 500,000 and 2,100,000 distinct TCR beta clonotypes were identified per donor. Naive TCR beta clonotypes were estimated from low-frequency clonotypes matched to each donor's FACS-determined naive share, without sorting.

The sequenced sample consisted of blood. The rearrangement joined TRBV2 to TRBJ1-4; no D gene is confidently identified. The source is a boy between 2 and 15 years old in good health. The CDR3 protein is CASREDEANEKLFF. Read as DNA, the sequence is TGTGCCAGCAGGGAAGATGAAGCCAATGAAAAACTGTTTTTT.